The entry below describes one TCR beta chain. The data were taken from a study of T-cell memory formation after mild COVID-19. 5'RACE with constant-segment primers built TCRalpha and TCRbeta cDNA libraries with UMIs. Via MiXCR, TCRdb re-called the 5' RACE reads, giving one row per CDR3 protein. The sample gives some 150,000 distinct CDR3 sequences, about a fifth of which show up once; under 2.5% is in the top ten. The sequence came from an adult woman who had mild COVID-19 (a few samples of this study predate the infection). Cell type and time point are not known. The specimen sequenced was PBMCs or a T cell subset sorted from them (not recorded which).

This CDR3 is CATSDQSGRDYNEQFF. CDR3 sequence (DNA): TGTGCCACCAGTGATCAAAGCGGGAGGGATTACAATGAGCAGTTCTTC. V and J are TRBV24-1 and TRBJ2-1, with TRBD2 matching over 10 bases. Germline V lookup: CDR1 KGHDR, CDR2 SFDVKD. The ends lost 3 bases at V and 4 bases at J; junction bases unmatched: 5. The CDR3 covers 16 residues.